Following are 24 T cell receptor beta chains from one sample sequenced in a study of CD8+ T cells in alopecia areata. Extraction and reverse transcription of RNA yielded cDNA as the sequencing template. Data came from immunoSEQ multiplex PCR; TCRdb stores just in-frame clones and leaves some out. The sample shows 190,000 or so clones, around 50% of them seen only once. Treatment noted: oral pan-JAK inhibitor, 5-10 mg twice daily. The sample in question was CD8+ T cells sorted from blood, obtained at week 24, from a patient treated with tofacitinib. These receptors were collected from a human donor with alopecia areata.

Ten or more counts support this clone. The J gene is TRBJ2-1, the V gene TRBV2, with D unclear. Per germline, CDR1 SNHLY and CDR2 FYNNEI. This CDR3 is built from 11 residues. Trimming took 6 bases from V and 13 from J, leaving 13 bases between them. The CDR3: CASSGSGDQFF. The CDR3 nucleotides read TGTGCCAGCAGCGGCTCCGGCGATCAGTTCTTC.

This clone was picked up a small number of times. The J gene is TRBJ2-3, the V gene TRBV5-1; 9 nucleotides match TRBD1. The CDR3 is made up of 12 amino acids. The V gene end was trimmed by 4 bases and the J gene end by 13 bases; junction bases not matched to a gene: 7. Germline V gives CDR1 SGHRS, CDR2 YFSETQ. CDR3 bases: TGCGCCAGCAGCCTTGCGGGACAGGGCAAGTATTTT. Residues: CASSLAGQGKYF.

The chain uses TRBV5-6 and TRBJ1-5; weak D call: TRBD1 (5 bases). Germline lookup yields CDR1 SGHDT and CDR2 YYEEEE. There are 13 residues in the CDR3. V lost 0 bases and J lost 4, with 5 bases in between. This CDR3 reads CASSLAGNQPQHF. The DNA for the CDR3 is TGTGCCAGCAGCTTGGCAGGGAATCAGCCCCAGCATTTT.

V and J are TRBV30 and TRBJ1-2, with no clear D. V dropped 0 bases and J dropped 1 base, with 9 bases sitting between them. The CDR3 is made up of 14 amino acids. The germline V gene encodes CDR1 GTSNPN and CDR2 SVGIG (reference sequence). The CDR3: CAWSVEDLNYGYTF. DNA for the CDR3: TGTGCCTGGAGTGTAGAGGACCTTAACTATGGCTACACCTTC. The full variable domain, its missing parts supplied by reference TRBV30 and TRBJ1-2, is SQTIHQWPATLVQPVGSPLSLECTVEGTSNPNLYWYRQAAGRGLQLLFYSVGIGQISSEVPQNLSASRPQDRQFILSSKKLLLSDSGFYLCAWSVEDLNYGYTFGSGTRLTVV.

CDR3 protein: CASSETGGPSYEQYF. The DNA of the CDR3 is TGTGCCAGCAGTGAAACAGGGGGACCCTCCTACGAGCAGTACTTC. The chain uses TRBV2 and TRBJ2-7, with 8 bases matching TRBD1. Germline V gene data show CDR1 as SNHLY and CDR2 as FYNNEI. The CDR3 is made up of 15 amino acids. The V segment lost 2 bases and the J segment 0 bases; nucleotides outside the gene matches: 3.

This clone appeared a few times. The rearrangement links TRBV7-8 to TRBJ2-7; the match to TRBD2 covers 9 bases. CDR1 is SGHVS and CDR2 is FQNEAQ in the germline V gene. CDR3 length: 15 residues. Trimming at V came to 10 bases and at J to 0 bases, leaving 10 bases not matched to a gene. The CDR3 loop is CAISGGPYSSYEQYF. DNA for the CDR3: TGTGCCATTAGCGGGGGCCCTTATAGCTCCTACGAGCAGTACTTC.

This clone showed up many times. The chain is built from TRBV6-5 and TRBJ2-7; no definite D call. The CDR3 length is 13 residues. Trimming shortened V by 4 bases and J by 7 bases, and 14 bases separated the two germline ends. CDR1 and CDR2 (germline): MNHEY, SVGAGI. Here the CDR3 DNA reads TGTGCCAGCAGTTCCGTTTCGTGGGATGAGCAGTACTTC. Translating it yields CASSSVSWDEQYF.

The rearrangement links TRBV2 to TRBJ2-4; 9 bases match TRBD1. Germline V CDR1 and CDR2: SNHLY, FYNNEI. The CDR3 loop spans 14 amino acids. Unmatched junction bases numbered 4, after V lost 8 bases and J lost 2 bases. CDR3 protein: CASSGTGTKNIQYF. DNA of the CDR3: TGTGCCAGCTCCGGGACAGGGACCAAAAACATTCAGTACTTC.

To note about this clone: The identical CDR3 is also encoded by other nucleotide sequences in the sample. V is TRBV4-1 and J is TRBJ2-2; a weak D match, TRBD1 (6 bases). This CDR3 region has 15 residues. Germline loops: CDR1 MGHRA, CDR2 YSYEKL. V was shortened by 1 base and J by 2 bases, with 8 bases between the two germline ends. The CDR3 protein is CASSQGTANTGELFF. In nucleotides, the CDR3 is TGCGCCAGCAGCCAAGGGACAGCAAACACCGGGGAGCTGTTTTTT.

This chain connects TRBV2 to TRBJ1-5; 10 bases line up with TRBD1. There are 14 residues in the CDR3. The V gene end was trimmed by 4 bases and the J gene end by 7 bases; junction bases not matched to a gene: 4. Germline values: CDR1 SNHLY, CDR2 FYNNEI. The CDR3 is CASSGDRGGQPQHF. DNA for the CDR3: TGTGCCAGCAGTGGGGACAGGGGTGGCCAGCCCCAGCATTTT.

The V gene is TRBV27, the J gene TRBJ2-3; TRBD2 matches at 8 bases. J lost 4 bases, V lost 3 bases, and 6 bases had no gene match. CDR3 size: 15 residues. CDR1 and CDR2 from the germline V gene are MNHEY and SMNVEV (reference sequence). The CDR3 protein is CASSFAGGAPDTQYF. Written as DNA, the CDR3 is TGTGCCAGCAGTTTCGCGGGGGGCGCGCCAGATACGCAGTATTTT.

The V and J genes are TRBV6-5 and TRBJ2-2; D is uncertain. From germline, CDR1 is MNHEY and CDR2 SVGAGI. The CDR3 extends over 11 amino acids. The ends were cut back, 2 bases at V and 8 bases at J, with 3 bases in the middle. CDR3 in DNA: TGTGCCAGCAGTTACAGGGGGGAGCTGTTTTTT. It codes for CASSYRGELFF.

The sample holds one count of this clone. The chain has TRBV7-2 and TRBJ1-2; D is perhaps TRBD1 (6 bases). The CDR3 loop spans 15 amino acids. The V gene lost 6 bases and the J gene lost 0 bases, with 14 bases spanning the gap. Germline assignment: CDR1 SGHTA and CDR2 FQGNSA. The CDR3 sequence: CASRTTGPANYGYTF. CDR3 nucleotides: TGTGCCAGCAGAACGACAGGTCCAGCTAACTATGGCTACACCTTC.

The chain links TRBV2 to TRBJ2-1; D unclear. The V and J ends lost 6 bases and 8 bases respectively, with 17 bases between them. CDR1 SNHLY and CDR2 FYNNEI come from the germline V gene. The length of the CDR3 is 14 residues. As DNA, the CDR3 is TGTGCCAGCAGCCCGCGTTCCCTCCTACATGAGCAGTTCTTC. Protein sequence: CASSPRSLLHEQFF.

In regard to this clone: The sample contains more than one DNA sequence encoding this CDR3. CDR3 sequence reads: CASSEVYEQYF. CDR3 coding DNA: TGTGCCAGCAGTGAAGTTTACGAGCAGTACTTC. This sequence joins TRBV2 and TRBJ2-7; D is unclear. V lost 1 base and J 4 bases, leaving 2 bases between the germline ends. This CDR3 is built from 11 residues. The germline CDR1 and CDR2 sequences are SNHLY and FYNNEI.

This clone was picked up one time. The chain uses TRBV14 and TRBJ2-7; TRBD1 might be the D (7 bases). The CDR3 consists of 16 residues. The germline CDR1 and CDR2 sequences are SGHDN and FVKESK. V lost 5 bases and J lost 3, with 20 bases in between. This CDR3 is CASSLARTGLNYEQYF. The CDR3 DNA follows: TGTGCCAGCAGCTTAGCCCGGACAGGACTAAACTACGAGCAGTACTTC.

The chain combines TRBV27 with TRBJ1-2; D is possibly TRBD1 (5 bases). CDR1 is MNHEY and CDR2 is SMNVEV in the germline V gene (reference sequence). This CDR3 region has 16 residues. Trimming left V 6 bases short and J 2 bases short, with 19 bases between. CDR3 nucleotide sequence: TGTGCCAGCAGCGCTTCCAGGGTACCCGAGAACTATGGCTACACCTTC. Its translation is CASSASRVPENYGYTF.

This CDR3 is CASLKLRGRETQYF. Here the CDR3 DNA reads TGTGCCAGCCTGAAGCTGAGGGGGCGAGAGACCCAGTACTTC. The chain carries TRBV5-4 and TRBJ2-5, with TRBD1 identical over 7 bases. The ends lost 7 bases at V and 4 bases at J; junction bases unmatched: 10. This CDR3 spans 14 amino acids. Per germline, CDR1 SGHNT and CDR2 YYREEE (reference sequence).

This clone appeared many times. This chain links TRBV27 with TRBJ1-1; possibly TRBD1 for D (5 bases). V dropped 5 bases and J dropped 4 bases, with 11 bases sitting between them. Germline values: CDR1 MNHEY, CDR2 SMNVEV (reference sequence). This CDR3 has 13 amino acids. CDR3 sequence: CASSRGPATEAFF. CDR3 nucleotides: TGTGCCAGCAGTAGGGGCCCGGCCACTGAAGCTTTCTTT.

J is TRBJ2-1 and V is TRBV10-3; 8 bases map to TRBD2. This CDR3 is built from 15 residues. Germline-derived CDR1 and CDR2 are ENHRY and SYGVKD. Trimming removed 0 bases from V and 4 bases from J; junction bases left unmatched: 2. CDR3: CAISESSGVYNEQFF. The CDR3 DNA is TGTGCCATCAGTGAGTCTAGCGGGGTATACAATGAGCAGTTCTTC.

This clone was picked up one time. This rearrangement joins TRBV7-6 to TRBJ2-3, with D perhaps TRBD1 (5 bases). The CDR3 runs 14 residues. The germline CDR1 and CDR2 sequences are SGHVS and FNYEAQ. The V gene lost 5 bases and the J gene lost 4 bases, with 13 bases spanning the gap. This chain's CDR3 is CASSPETVPDTQYF. For the CDR3, the DNA is TGTGCCAGCAGCCCAGAGACAGTTCCAGATACGCAGTATTTT.

This clone occurred once. The chain carries TRBV15 and TRBJ2-3; perhaps TRBD1 as D (5 bases). V lost 1 base, J lost 2 bases, and 7 bases lay in between. The CDR3 has 14 amino acids. From germline, CDR1 is LNHNV and CDR2 YYDKDF (reference sequence). The CDR3, as DNA: TGTGCCACCAGCAGAGTAGGGGACACAGATACGCAGTATTTT. Protein sequence: CATSRVGDTDTQYF.

This clone was counted once. This chain uses TRBV5-1 with TRBJ2-1, with 8 bases fitting TRBD2. This CDR3 is built from 15 residues. Trimming removed 0 bases from V and 7 bases from J; junction bases left unmatched: 6. Germline CDR1 SGHRS, CDR2 YFSETQ. For the CDR3, the DNA is TGCGCCAGCAGCTTGGGAGGACTAGCTCGTAATGAGCAGTTCTTC. As protein: CASSLGGLARNEQFF.

CDR3: CASSFKRPYEQYF. CDR3 DNA sequence: TGCGCCAGCAGTTTCAAACGGCCCTACGAGCAGTACTTC. The chain carries TRBV5-1 and TRBJ2-7; D unresolved. The V end lost 5 bases, the J end lost 2 bases, and 11 bases lay between the germline ends. From germline, CDR1 is SGHRS and CDR2 YFSETQ. The CDR3 has 13 residues.